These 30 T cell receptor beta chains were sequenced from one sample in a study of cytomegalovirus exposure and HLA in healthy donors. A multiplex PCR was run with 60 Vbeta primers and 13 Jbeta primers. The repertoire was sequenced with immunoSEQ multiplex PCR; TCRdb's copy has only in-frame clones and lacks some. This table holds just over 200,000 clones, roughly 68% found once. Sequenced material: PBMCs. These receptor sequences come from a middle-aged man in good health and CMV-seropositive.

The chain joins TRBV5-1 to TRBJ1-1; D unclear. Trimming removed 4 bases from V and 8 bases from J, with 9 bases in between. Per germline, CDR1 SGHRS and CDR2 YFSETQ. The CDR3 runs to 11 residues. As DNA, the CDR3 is TGCGCCAGCAGCGTAGACGGGGAAGCTTTCTTT. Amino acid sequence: CASSVDGEAFF.

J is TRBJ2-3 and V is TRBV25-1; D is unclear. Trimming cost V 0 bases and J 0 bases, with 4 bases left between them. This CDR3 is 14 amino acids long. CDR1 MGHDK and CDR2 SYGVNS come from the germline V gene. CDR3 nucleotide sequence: TGTGCCAGCAGTGAATATCATAGCACAGATACGCAGTATTTT. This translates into CASSEYHSTDTQYF.

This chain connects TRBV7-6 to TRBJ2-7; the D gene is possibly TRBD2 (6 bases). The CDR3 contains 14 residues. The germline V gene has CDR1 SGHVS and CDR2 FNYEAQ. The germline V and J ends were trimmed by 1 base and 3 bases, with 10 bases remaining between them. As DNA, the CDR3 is TGTGCCAGCAGCTTAGGGGGGGAGGACTACGAGCAGTACTTC. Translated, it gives CASSLGGEDYEQYF.

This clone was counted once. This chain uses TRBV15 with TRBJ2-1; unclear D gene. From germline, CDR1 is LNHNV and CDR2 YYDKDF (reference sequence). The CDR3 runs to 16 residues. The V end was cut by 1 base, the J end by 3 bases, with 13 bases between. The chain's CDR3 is CATSRGAYVGYNEQFF. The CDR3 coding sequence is TGTGCCACCAGCAGAGGGGCCTACGTAGGCTACAATGAGCAGTTCTTC.

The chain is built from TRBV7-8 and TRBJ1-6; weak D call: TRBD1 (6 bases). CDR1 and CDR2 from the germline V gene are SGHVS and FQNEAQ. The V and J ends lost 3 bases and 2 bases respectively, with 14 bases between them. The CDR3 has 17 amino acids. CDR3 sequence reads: CASSFPRQAAYNSPLHF. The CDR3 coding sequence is TGTGCCAGCAGCTTTCCTAGACAGGCCGCCTATAATTCACCCCTCCACTTT.

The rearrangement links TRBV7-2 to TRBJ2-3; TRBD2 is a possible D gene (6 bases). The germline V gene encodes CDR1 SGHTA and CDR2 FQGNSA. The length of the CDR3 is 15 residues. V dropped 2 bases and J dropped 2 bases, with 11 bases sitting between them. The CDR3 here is CASSLIAGHTDTQYF. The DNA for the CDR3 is TGTGCCAGCAGCTTAATTGCGGGGCACACAGATACGCAGTATTTT.

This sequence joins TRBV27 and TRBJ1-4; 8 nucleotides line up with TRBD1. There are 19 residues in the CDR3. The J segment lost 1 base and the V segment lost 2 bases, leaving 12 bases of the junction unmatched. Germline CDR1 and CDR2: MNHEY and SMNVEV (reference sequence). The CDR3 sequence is CASSLTAGGLLVTNEKLFF. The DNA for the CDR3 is TGTGCCAGCAGTTTAACGGCAGGGGGCTTGTTAGTAACTAATGAAAAACTGTTTTTT.

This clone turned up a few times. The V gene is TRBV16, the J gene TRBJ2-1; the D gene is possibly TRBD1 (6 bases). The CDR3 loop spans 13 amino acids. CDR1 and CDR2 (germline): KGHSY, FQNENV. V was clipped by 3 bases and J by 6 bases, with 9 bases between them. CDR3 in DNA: TGTGCCAGCAGCCACCTAGGGGGCAATGAGCAGTTCTTC. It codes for CASSHLGGNEQFF.

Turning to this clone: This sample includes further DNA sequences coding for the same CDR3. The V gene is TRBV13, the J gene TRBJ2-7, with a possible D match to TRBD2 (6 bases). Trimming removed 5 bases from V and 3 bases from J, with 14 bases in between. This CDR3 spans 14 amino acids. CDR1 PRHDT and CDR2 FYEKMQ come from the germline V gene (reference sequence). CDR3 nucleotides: TGTGCCAGCAGCACCGGGACTGGAAACTACGAGCAGTACTTC. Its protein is CASSTGTGNYEQYF.

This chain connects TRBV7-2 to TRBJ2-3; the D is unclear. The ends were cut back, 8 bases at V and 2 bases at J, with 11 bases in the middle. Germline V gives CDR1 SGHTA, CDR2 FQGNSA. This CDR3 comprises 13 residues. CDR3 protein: CASGLGPTDTQYF. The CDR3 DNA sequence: TGTGCCAGCGGCCTGGGCCCCACAGATACGCAGTATTTT. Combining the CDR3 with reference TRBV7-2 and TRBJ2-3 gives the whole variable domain GAGVSQSPSNKVTEKGKDVELRCDPISGHTALYWYRQSLGQGLEFLIYFQGNSAPDKSGLPSDRFSAERTGGSVSTLTIQRTQQEDSAVYLCASGLGPTDTQYFGPGTRLTVL.

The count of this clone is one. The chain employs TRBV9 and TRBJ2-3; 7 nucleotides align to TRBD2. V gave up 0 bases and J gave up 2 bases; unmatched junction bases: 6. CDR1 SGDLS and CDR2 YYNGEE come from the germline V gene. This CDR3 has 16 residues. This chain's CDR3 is CASSVGDSGPTDTQYF. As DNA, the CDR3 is TGTGCCAGCAGCGTAGGGGATAGCGGGCCCACAGATACGCAGTATTTT.

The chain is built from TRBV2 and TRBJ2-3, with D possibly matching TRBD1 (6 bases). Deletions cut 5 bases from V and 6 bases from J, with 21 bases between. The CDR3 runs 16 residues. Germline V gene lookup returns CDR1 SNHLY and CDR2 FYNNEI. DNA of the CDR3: TGTGCCAGCAGTTCCCAGGGGAACAGTGTTGTGGATACGCAGTATTTT. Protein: CASSSQGNSVVDTQYF.

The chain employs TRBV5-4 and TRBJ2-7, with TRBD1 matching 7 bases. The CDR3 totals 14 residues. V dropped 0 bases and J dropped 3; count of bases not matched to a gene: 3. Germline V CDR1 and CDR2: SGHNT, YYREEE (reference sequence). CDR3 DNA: TGTGCCAGCAGCTTGGGGGGGACAGTCTACGAGCAGTACTTC. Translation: CASSLGGTVYEQYF. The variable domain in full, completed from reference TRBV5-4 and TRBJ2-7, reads ETGVTQSPTHLIKTRGQQVTLRCSSQSGHNTVSWYQQALGQGPQFIFQYYREEENGRGNFPPRFSGLQFPNYSSELNVNALELDDSALYLCASSLGGTVYEQYFGPGTRLTVT.

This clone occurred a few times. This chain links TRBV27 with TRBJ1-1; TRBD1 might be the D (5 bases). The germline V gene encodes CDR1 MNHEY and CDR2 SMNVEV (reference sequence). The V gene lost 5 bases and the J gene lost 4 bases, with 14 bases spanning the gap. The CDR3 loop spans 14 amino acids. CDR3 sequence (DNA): TGTGCCAGCAGTCTACGTCAGGGCTCCACTGAAGCTTTCTTT. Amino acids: CASSLRQGSTEAFF.

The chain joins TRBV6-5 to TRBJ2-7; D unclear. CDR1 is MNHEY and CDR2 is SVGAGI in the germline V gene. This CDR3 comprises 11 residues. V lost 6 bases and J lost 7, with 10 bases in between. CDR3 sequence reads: CASSLPGEQYF. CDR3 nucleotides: TGTGCCAGCAGCCTCCCCGGGGAGCAGTACTTC.

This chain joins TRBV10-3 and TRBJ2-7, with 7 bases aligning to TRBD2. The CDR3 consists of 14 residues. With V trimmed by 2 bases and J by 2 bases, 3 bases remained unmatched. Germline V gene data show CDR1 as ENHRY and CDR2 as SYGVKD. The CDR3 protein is CAISEEAGAYEQYF. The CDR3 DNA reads TGTGCCATCAGTGAGGAGGCGGGAGCCTACGAGCAGTACTTC.

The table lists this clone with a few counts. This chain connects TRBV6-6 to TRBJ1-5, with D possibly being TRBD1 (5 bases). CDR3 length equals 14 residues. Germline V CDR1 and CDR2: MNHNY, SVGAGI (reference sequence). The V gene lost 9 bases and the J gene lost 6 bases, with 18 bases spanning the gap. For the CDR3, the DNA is TGTGCCAGTACCGGGGGGAATGTAGGTCAGCCCCAGCATTTT. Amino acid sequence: CASTGGNVGQPQHF.

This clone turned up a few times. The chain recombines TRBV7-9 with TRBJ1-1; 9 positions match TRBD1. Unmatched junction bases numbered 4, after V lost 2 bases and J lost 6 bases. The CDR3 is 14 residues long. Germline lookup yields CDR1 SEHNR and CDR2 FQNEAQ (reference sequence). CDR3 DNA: TGTGCCAGCAGCTTAAGGGGACAGGGTTCTGAAGCTTTCTTT. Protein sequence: CASSLRGQGSEAFF.

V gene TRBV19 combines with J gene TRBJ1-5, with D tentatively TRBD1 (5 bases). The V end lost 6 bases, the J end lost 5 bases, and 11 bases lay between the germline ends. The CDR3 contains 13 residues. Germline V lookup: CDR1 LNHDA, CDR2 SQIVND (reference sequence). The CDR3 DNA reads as TGTGCCAGTAGCGCGGACACCCATCAGCCCCAGCATTTT. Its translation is CASSADTHQPQHF.

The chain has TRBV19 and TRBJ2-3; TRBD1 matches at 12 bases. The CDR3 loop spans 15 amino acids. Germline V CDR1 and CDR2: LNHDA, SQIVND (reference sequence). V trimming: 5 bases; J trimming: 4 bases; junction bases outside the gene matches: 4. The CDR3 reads CASSVGTGGADTQYF. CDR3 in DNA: TGTGCCAGTAGTGTTGGGACAGGGGGCGCAGATACGCAGTATTTT.

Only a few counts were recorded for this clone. The chain's CDR3 is CASEGHQNEKLFF. CDR3 sequence (DNA): TGTGCCAGTGAGGGCCACCAAAATGAAAAACTGTTTTTT. The V gene is TRBV19, the J gene TRBJ1-4; D is unclear. V lost 8 bases, J lost 5 bases, and 12 bases lay in between. CDR3 length equals 13 residues. Germline V gives CDR1 LNHDA, CDR2 SQIVND (reference sequence).

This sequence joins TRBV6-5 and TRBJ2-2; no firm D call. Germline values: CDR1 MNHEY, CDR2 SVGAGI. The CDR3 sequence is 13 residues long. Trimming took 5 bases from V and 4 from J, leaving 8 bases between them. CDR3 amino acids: CASSPFSTGELFF. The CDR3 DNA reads TGTGCCAGCAGTCCCTTCAGCACCGGGGAGCTGTTTTTT.

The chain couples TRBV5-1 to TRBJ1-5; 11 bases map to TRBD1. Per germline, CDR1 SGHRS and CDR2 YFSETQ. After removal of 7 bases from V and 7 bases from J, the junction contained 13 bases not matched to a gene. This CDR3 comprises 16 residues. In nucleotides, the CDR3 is TGCGCCAGCTCCCCCTCCGGACAGGGGGCTGGACAGCCCCAGCATTTT. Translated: CASSPSGQGAGQPQHF.

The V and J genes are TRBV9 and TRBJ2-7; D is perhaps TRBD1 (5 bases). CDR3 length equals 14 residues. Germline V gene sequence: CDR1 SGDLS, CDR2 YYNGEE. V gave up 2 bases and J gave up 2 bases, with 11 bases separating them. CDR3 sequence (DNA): TGTGCCAGCAGCGTTGGGGCCAGTCCCTACGAGCAGTACTTC. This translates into CASSVGASPYEQYF.

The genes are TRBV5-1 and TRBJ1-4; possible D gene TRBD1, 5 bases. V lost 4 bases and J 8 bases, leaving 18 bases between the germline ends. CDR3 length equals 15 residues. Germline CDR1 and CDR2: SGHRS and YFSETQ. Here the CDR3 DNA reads TGCGCCAGCAGCCCCTTCGGGGACTATGACGAAAAACTGTTTTTT. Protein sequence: CASSPFGDYDEKLFF.

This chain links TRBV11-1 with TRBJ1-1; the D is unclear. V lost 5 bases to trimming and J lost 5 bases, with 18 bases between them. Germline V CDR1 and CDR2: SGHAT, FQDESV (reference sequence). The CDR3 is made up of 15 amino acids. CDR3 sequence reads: CASSPPGWGGTEAFF. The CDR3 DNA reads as TGTGCCAGCAGCCCACCCGGCTGGGGAGGGACTGAAGCTTTCTTT. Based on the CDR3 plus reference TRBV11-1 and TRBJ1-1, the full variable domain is EAEVAQSPRYKITEKSQAVAFWCDPISGHATLYWYRQILGQGPELLVQFQDESVVDDSQLPKDRFSAERLKGVDSTLKIQPAELGDSAMYLCASSPPGWGGTEAFFGQGTRLTVV.

In nucleotides, the CDR3 is TGTGCCAGCGACCAAGGGGTTTCACCCCTCCACTTT. Translation gives CASDQGVSPLHF. The chain has TRBV5-8 and TRBJ1-6; weak D call: TRBD1 (5 bases). The V gene lost 7 bases and the J gene lost 9 bases, with 11 bases spanning the gap. The CDR3 is 12 amino acids. The germline gives CDR1 SGHTS, CDR2 YDEGEE.

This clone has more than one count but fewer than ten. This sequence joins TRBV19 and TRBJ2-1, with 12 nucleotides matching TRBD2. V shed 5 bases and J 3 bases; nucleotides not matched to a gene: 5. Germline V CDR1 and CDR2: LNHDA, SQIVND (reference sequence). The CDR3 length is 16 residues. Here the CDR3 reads CASSPPTSGGYNEQFF. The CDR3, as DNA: TGTGCCAGTAGTCCACCGACTAGCGGGGGCTACAATGAGCAGTTCTTC.

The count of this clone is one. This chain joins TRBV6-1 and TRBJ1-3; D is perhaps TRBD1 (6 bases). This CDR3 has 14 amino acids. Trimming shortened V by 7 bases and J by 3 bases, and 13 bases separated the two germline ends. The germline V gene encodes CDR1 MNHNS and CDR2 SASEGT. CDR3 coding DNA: TGTGCCAGCAACCAGGGGTTGGGTGGAAACACCATATATTTT. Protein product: CASNQGLGGNTIYF.

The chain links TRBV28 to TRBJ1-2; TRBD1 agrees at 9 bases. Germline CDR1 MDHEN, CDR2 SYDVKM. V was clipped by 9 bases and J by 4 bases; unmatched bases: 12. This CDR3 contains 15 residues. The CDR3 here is CASSLWDRVLYGYTF. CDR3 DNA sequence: TGTGCCAGTTCGCTCTGGGACAGGGTCCTCTATGGCTACACCTTC.